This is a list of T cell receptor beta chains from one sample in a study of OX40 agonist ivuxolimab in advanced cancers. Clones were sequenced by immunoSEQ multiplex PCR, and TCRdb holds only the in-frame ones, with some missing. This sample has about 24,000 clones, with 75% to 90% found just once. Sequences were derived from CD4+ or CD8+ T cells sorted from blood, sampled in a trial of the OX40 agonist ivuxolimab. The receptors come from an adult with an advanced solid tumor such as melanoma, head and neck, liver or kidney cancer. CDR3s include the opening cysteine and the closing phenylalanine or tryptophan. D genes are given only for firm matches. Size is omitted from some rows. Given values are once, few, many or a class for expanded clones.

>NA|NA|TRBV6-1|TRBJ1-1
CASSATEMNTEAFF
TGTGCCAGCAGCGCGACTGAAATGAACACTGAAGCTTTCTTT
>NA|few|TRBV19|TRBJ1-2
CASSPGDAANYGYTF
TGTGCCAGTAGTCCCGGGGACGCGGCTAACTATGGCTACACCTTC
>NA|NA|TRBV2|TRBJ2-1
CASSAPGASYNEQFF
TGTGCCAGCAGCGCCCCCGGCGCCTCCTACAATGAGCAGTTCTTC
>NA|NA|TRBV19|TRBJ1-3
CASSNGGLGNTIYF
TGTGCCAGTAGTAATGGGGGCCTTGGAAACACCATATATTTT
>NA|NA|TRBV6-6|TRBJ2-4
CASSLPAKNIQYF
TGTGCCAGCAGCCTACCTGCCAAAAACATTCAGTACTTC
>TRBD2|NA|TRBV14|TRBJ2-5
CASSQVVGTSIGETQYF
TGTGCCAGCAGCCAAGTGGTCGGGACTAGCATAGGAGAGACCCAGTACTTC
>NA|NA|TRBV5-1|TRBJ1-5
CASSLDVNQPQHF
TGCGCCAGCAGCTTGGATGTTAATCAGCCCCAGCATTTT
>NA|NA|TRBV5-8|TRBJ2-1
CASSLALSEGFFYNEQFF
TGTGCCAGCAGCTTGGCACTTAGCGAGGGGTTTTTCTACAATGAGCAGTTCTTC
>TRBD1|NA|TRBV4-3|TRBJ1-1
CASSQETGGVTEAFF
TGCGCCAGCAGCCAAGAGACAGGGGGAGTAACTGAAGCTTTCTTT
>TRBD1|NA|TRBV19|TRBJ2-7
CASSIRDRSYEQYF
TGTGCCAGTAGTATACGGGACAGATCCTACGAGCAGTACTTC
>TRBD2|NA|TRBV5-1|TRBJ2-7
CASSRTAGDAYEQYF
TGCGCCAGCAGCCGTACGGCGGGAGACGCCTACGAGCAGTACTTC
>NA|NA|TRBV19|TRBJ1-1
CASIQGNTEAFF
TGTGCCAGTATCCAGGGGAACACTGAAGCTTTCTTT
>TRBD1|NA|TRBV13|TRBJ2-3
CASSSGWGQAPDTQYF
TGTGCCAGCAGCTCTGGGTGGGGACAGGCCCCAGATACGCAGTATTTT
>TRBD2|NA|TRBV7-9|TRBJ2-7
CASSLVLLLARVYEQYF
TGTGCCAGCAGCTTAGTACTTCTACTAGCGAGAGTGTACGAGCAGTACTTC
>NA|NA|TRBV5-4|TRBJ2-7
CASSLEYTYEQYF
TGTGCCAGCAGCTTGGAGTACACCTACGAGCAGTACTTC
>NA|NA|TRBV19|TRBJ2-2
CASSIRSLDTGELFF
TGTGCCAGTAGTATTCGCAGTTTGGACACCGGGGAGCTGTTTTTT
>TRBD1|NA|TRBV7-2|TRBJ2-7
CASSTLDREPYEQYF
TGTGCCAGCAGCACCCTAGACAGGGAGCCCTACGAGCAGTACTTC
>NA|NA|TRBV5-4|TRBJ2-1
CASSLPLGTDNEQFF
TGTGCCAGCAGTCTACCGCTGGGGACTGACAATGAGCAGTTCTTC
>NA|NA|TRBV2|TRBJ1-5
CASSGREGIQPQHF
TGTGCCAGCAGTGGCAGGGAGGGCATTCAGCCCCAGCATTTT
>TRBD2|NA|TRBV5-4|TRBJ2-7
CASSPGRGRPAYEQYF
TGTGCCAGCAGCCCCGGGCGCGGGAGGCCCGCCTACGAGCAGTACTTC
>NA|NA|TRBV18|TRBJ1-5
CASSPGQNNQPQHF
TGTGCCAGCTCACCCGGACAGAACAATCAGCCCCAGCATTTT
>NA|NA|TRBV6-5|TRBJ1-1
CASSYSTVREVTEAFF
TGTGCCAGCAGTTACTCGACCGTCAGGGAGGTCACTGAAGCTTTCTTT
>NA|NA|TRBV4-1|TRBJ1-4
CASSQVVNTNEKLFF
TGCGCCAGCAGCCAAGTGGTCAACACTAATGAAAAACTGTTTTTT
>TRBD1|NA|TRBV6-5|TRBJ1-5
CASSANRGQPQHF
TGTGCCAGCAGCGCCAACAGGGGTCAGCCCCAGCATTTT
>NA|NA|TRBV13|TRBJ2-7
CASSLIGRGEQYF
TGTGCCAGCAGCTTAATAGGTCGAGGCGAGCAGTACTTC
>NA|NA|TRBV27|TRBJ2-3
CASSLFTGTRRTDTQYF
TGTGCCAGCAGTTTATTTACCGGGACACGGCGCACAGATACGCAGTATTTT
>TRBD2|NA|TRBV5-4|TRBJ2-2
CASSSGLAGTGELFF
TGTGCCAGCAGCTCGGGACTAGCGGGAACCGGGGAGCTGTTTTTT
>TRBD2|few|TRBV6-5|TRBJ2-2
CASRPRGGITGELFF
TGTGCCAGCAGACCTCGGGGGGGCATCACCGGGGAGCTGTTTTTT
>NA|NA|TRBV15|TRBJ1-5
CATRGWGNQPQHF
TGTGCCACCAGGGGTTGGGGGAACCAGCCCCAGCATTTT
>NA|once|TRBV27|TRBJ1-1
CATRSALGTEAFF
TGTGCCACCAGATCCGCCCTAGGGACTGAAGCTTTCTTT
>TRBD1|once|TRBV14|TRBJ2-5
CASSHLRDRAQETQYF
TGTGCCAGCAGCCACCTCCGGGACAGAGCACAAGAGACCCAGTACTTC
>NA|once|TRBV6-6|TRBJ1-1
CASRPRASHTEAFF
TGTGCCAGCAGACCCAGGGCGTCCCACACTGAAGCTTTCTTT
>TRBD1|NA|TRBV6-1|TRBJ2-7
CASSGLDRPYEQYF
TGTGCCAGCAGTGGGCTGGACAGGCCCTACGAGCAGTACTTC